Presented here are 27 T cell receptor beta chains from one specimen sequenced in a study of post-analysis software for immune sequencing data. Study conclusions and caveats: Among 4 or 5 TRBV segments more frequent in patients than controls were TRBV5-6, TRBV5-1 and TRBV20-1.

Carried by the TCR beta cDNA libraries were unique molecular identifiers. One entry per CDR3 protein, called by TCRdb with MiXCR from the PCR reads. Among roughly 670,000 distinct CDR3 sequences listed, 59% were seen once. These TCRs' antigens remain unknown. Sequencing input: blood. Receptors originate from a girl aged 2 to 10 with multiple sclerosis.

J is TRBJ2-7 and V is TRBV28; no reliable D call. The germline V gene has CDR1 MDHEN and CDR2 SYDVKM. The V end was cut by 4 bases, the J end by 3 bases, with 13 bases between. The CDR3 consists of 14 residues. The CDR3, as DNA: TGTGCCAGCAGTTCTGGCAGGTTGTACTACGAGCAGTACTTC. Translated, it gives CASSSGRLYYEQYF.

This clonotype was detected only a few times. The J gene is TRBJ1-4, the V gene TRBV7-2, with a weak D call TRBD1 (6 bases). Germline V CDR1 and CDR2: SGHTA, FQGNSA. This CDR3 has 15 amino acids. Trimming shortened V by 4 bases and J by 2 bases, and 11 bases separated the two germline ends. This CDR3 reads CASSSLGGTNEKLFF. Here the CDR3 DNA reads TGTGCCAGCAGCTCATTAGGGGGGACTAATGAAAAACTGTTTTTT.

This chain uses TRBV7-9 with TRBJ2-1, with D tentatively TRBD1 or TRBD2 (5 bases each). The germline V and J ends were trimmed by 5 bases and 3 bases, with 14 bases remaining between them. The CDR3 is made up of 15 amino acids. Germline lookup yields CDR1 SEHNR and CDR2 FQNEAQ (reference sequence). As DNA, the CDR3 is TGTGCCAGCAGCAAGCCGGGACCCCACTACAATGAGCAGTTCTTC. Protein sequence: CASSKPGPHYNEQFF.

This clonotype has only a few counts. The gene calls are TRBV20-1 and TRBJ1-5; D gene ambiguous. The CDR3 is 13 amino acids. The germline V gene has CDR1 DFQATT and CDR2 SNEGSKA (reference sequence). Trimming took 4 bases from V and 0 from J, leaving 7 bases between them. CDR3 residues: CSATEYSNQPQHF. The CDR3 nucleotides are TGCAGTGCTACAGAGTATAGCAATCAGCCCCAGCATTTT.

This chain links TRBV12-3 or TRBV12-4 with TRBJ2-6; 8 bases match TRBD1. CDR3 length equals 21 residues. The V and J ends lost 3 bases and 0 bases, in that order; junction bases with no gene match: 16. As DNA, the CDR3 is TGTGCCAGCAGTTTCAGGGGATCCTTTGGACAGGGATTCTCTGGGGCCAACGTCCTGACTTTC. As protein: CASSFRGSFGQGFSGANVLTF.

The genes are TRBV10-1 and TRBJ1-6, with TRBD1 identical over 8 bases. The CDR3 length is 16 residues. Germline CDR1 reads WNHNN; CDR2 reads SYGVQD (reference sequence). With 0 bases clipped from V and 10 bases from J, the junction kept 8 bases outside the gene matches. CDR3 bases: TGCGCCAGCAGTGAGTCCGGACAGGGAACGGAATCACCCCTCCACTTT. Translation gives CASSESGQGTESPLHF.

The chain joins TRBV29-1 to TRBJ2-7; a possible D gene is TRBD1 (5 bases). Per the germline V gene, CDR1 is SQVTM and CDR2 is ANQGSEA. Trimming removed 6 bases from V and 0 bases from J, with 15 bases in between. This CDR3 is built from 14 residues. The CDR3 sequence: CSVVPTASSYEQYF. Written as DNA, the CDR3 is TGCAGCGTGGTCCCGACAGCGAGCTCCTACGAGCAGTACTTC.

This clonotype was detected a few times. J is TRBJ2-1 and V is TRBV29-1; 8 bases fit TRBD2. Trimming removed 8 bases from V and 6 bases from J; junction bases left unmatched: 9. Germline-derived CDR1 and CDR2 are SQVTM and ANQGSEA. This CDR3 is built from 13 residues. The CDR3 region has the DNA TGCAGCACGTCCGGGACTAGAGCCAATGAGCAGTTCTTC. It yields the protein CSTSGTRANEQFF.

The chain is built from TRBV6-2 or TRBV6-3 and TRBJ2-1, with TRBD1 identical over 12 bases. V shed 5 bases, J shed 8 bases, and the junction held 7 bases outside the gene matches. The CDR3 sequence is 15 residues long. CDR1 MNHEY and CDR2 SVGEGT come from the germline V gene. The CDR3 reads CASSRPGQGAYEQFF. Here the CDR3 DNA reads TGTGCCAGCAGTCGACCGGGACAGGGGGCCTATGAGCAGTTCTTC.

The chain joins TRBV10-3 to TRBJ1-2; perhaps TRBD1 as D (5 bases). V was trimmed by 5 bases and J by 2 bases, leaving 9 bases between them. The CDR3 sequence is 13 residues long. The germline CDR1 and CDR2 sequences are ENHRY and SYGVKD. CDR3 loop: CAISLDKNYGYTF. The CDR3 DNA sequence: TGTGCCATCAGTTTGGACAAGAACTATGGCTACACCTTC.

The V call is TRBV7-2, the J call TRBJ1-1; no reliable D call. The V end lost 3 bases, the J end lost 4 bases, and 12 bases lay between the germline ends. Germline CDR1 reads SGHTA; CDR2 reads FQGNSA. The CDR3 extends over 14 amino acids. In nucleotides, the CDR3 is TGTGCCAGCAGCTTGAAGTCGGTCGGCACTGAAGCTTTCTTT. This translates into CASSLKSVGTEAFF.

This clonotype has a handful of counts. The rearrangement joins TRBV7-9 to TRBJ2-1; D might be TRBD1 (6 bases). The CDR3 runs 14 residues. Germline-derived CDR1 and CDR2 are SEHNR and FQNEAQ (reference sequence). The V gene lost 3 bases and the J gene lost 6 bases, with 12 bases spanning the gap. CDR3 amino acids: CASSFFQGSNEQFF. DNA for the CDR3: TGTGCCAGCAGCTTCTTCCAGGGGAGCAATGAGCAGTTCTTC.

CDR3 in DNA: TGTGCCAGCAGGGGACTAGCGGGAGCCCATGAGCAGTTCTTC. It translates to CASRGLAGAHEQFF. The gene calls are TRBV6-5 and TRBJ2-1, with 14 bases that match TRBD2. This CDR3 has 14 amino acids. Per germline, CDR1 MNHEY and CDR2 SVGAGI. After removal of 6 bases from V and 8 bases from J, the junction contained 3 bases not matched to a gene.

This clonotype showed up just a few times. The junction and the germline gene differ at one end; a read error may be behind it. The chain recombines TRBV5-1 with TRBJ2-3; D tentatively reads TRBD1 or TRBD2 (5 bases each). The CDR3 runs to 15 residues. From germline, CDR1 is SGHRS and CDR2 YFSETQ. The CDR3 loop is CASSPGTPSTDTQYF. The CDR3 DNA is TGTGCCAGCAGCCCCGGGACGCCTAGCACAGATACGCAGTATTTT.

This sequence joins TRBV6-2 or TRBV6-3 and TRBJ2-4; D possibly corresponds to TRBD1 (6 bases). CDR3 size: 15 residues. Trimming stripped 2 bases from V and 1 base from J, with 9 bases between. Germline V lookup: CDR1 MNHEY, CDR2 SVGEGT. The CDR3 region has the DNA TGTGCCAGCAGTTACCGGACAGAGGCCAAAAACATTCAGTACTTC. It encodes CASSYRTEAKNIQYF.

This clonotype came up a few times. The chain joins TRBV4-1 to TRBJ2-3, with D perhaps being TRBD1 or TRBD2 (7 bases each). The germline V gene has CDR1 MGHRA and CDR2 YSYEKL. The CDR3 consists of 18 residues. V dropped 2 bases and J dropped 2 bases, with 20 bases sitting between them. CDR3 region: CASSQIPGGGANTDTQYF. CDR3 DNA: TGCGCCAGCAGCCAAATACCAGGGGGAGGGGCGAACACAGATACGCAGTATTTT.

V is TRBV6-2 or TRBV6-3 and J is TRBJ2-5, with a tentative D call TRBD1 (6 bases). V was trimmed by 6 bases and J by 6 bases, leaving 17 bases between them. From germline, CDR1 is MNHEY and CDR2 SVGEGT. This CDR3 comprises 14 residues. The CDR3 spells CASSVGQGKKTQYF. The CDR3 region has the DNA TGTGCCAGCAGCGTTGGGCAGGGGAAGAAGACCCAGTACTTC.

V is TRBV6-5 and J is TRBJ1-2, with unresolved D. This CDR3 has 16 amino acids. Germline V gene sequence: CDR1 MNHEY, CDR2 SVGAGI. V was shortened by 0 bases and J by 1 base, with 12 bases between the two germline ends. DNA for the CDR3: TGTGCCAGCAGTTACTCGGCGGTGCCCAATAACTATGGCTACACCTTC. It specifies CASSYSAVPNNYGYTF.

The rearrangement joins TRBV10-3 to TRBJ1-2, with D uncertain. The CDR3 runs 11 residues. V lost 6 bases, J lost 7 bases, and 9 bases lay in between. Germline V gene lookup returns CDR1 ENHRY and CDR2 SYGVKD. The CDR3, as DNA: TGTGCCATCAGGGGCGTGCTTGGCTACACCTTC. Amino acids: CAIRGVLGYTF.

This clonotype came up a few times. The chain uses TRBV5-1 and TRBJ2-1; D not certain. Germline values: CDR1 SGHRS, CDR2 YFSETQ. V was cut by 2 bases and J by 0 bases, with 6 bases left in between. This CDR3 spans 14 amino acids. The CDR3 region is CASSFEISYNEQFF. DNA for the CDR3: TGCGCCAGCAGCTTCGAAATCTCCTACAATGAGCAGTTCTTC.

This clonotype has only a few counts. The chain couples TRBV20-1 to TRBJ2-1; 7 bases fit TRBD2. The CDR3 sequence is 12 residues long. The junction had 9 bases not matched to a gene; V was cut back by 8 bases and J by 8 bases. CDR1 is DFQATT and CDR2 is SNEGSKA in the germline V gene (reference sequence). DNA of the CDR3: TGCAGTATTGGACTAGGGCCCCATGAGCAGTTCTTC. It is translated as CSIGLGPHEQFF.

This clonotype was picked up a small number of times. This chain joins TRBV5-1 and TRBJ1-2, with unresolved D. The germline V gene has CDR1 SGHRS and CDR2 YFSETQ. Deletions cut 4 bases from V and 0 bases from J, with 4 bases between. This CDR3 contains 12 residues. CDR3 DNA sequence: TGCGCCAGCAGCGCTTCTAACTATGGCTACACCTTC. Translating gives CASSASNYGYTF.

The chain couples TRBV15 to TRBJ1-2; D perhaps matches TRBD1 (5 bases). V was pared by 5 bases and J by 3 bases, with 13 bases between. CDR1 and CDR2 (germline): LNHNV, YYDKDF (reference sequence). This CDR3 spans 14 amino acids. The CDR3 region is CATSRGTADYGYTF. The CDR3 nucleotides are TGTGCCACCAGCCGAGGGACGGCAGACTATGGCTACACCTTC.

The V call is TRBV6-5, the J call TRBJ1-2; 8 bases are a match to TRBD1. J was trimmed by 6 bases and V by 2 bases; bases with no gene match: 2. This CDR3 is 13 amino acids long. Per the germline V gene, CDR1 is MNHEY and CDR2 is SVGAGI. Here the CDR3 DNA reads TGTGCCAGCAGTTACGGACAGGGACATGGCTACACCTTC. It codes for CASSYGQGHGYTF.

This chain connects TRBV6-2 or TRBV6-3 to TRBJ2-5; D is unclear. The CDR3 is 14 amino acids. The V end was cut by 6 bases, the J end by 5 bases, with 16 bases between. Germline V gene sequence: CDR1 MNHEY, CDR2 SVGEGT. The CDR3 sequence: CASRSLDSLETQYF. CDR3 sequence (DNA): TGTGCCAGCAGGTCCCTAGACTCCCTGGAGACCCAGTACTTC.

CDR3 coding DNA: TGTGCCGAGGCGGGGAATGAGCAGTTCTTC. Protein: CAEAGNEQFF. The chain couples TRBV27 to TRBJ2-1; D perhaps matches TRBD2 (6 bases). Germline V CDR1 and CDR2: MNHEY, SMNVEV (reference sequence). The CDR3 contains 10 residues. Deletions cut 11 bases from V and 7 bases from J, with 9 bases between.

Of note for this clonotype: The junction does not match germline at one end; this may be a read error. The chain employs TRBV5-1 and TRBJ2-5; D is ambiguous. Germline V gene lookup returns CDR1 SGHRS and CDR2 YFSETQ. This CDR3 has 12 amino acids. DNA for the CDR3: TGTGCCAGCTCATCCAACCAAGAGACCCAGTACTTC. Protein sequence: CASSSNQETQYF.